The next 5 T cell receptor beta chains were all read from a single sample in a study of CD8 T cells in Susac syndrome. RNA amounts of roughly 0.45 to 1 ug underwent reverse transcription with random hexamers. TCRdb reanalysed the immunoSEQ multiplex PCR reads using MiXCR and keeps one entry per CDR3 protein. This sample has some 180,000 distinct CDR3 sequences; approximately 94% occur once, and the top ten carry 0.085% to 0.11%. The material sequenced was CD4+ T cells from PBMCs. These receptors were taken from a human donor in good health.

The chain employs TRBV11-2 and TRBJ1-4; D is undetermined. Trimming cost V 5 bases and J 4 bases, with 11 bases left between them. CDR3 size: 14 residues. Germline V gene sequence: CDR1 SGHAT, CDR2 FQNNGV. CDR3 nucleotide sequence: TGTGCCAGCAGCGGGCTACGGAGTAATGAAAAACTGTTTTTT. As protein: CASSGLRSNEKLFF.

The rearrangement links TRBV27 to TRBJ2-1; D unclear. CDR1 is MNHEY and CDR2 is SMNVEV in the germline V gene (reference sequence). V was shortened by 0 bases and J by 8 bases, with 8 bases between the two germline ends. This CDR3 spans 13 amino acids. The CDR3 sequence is CASSLSGVDEQFF. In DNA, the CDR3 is TGTGCCAGCAGTTTATCGGGCGTCGATGAGCAGTTCTTC.

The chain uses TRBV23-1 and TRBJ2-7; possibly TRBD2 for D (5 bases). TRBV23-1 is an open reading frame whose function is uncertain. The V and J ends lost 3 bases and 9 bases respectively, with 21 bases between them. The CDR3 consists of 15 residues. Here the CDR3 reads CASSHQNPLRAGQYF. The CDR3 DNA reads TGCGCCAGCAGTCACCAGAACCCACTACGCGCGGGGCAGTACTTC.

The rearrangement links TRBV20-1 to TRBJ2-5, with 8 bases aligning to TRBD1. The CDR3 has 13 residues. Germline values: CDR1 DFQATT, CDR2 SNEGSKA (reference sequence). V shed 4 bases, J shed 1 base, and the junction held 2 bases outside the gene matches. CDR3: CSAMGQAQETQYF. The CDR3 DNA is TGCAGTGCTATGGGACAGGCCCAAGAGACCCAGTACTTC.

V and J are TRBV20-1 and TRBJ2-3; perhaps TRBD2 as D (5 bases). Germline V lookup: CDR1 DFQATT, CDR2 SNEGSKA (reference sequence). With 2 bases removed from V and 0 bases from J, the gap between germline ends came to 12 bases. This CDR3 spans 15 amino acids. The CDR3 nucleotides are TGCAGTGCTAGAAAGGGAGCGCCTAGCACAGATACGCAGTATTTT. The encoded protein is CSARKGAPSTDTQYF.